The 16 T cell receptor beta chains below all came from one sample that was sequenced in a study of blood T cell repertoires in COVID-19 (dated by TCRdb to 2020 to 2021). The library was obtained by the immunoSEQ multiplex PCR assay. TCRdb mirrors the immuneACCESS table, restricted to in-frame sequences. Some clones are absent from its copies; in checked studies, under half trace to an unresolved V gene, and the reason for the others is unknown. The sample table lists around 100,000 clones, about 91% of them with a count of one. The top ten constitute approximately 5% of the sample. Input material: peripheral blood. The receptors shown here come from a human donor in a cohort sampled during active COVID-19.

The chain is built from TRBV25-1 and TRBJ2-7, with D maybe TRBD2 (5 bases). This CDR3 comprises 13 residues. CDR1 MGHDK and CDR2 SYGVNS come from the germline V gene. Here the CDR3 reads CASGGRPIDEQYF. The CDR3 DNA reads TGTGCTTCTGGAGGACGGCCTATCGACGAGCAGTACTTC.

In the case of this clone: A read error may produce the germline difference seen at one junction end. The chain couples TRBV10-3 to TRBJ2-7, with TRBD2 matching over 10 bases. CDR1 is ENHRY, CDR2 SYGVKD, per germline. The CDR3 sequence is 18 residues long. The CDR3 region is CAISESPASSGSSHEQYF. The DNA of the CDR3 is TGTGCCATCAGTGAGTCGCCGGCCTCTAGCGGGAGCTCCCACGAGCAGTACTTC.

This chain links TRBV10-3 with TRBJ1-1; 7 bases match TRBD1. Losses at the gene ends were 10 bases for V and 5 bases for J; bases not matched to a gene: 13. Germline lookup yields CDR1 ENHRY and CDR2 SYGVKD. CDR3 length equals 14 residues. DNA for the CDR3: TGTGCCACCAAGGGGGTCAGGGGGAGGACTGAAGCTTTCTTT. It encodes CATKGVRGRTEAFF.

The table lists this clone with a few counts. The rearrangement joins TRBV7-9 to TRBJ2-1; 12 bases are a match to TRBD1. The CDR3 is made up of 15 amino acids. CDR1 SEHNR and CDR2 FQNEAQ come from the germline V gene (reference sequence). Germline trimming cut 4 bases from V and 7 bases from J; bases unmatched to any gene: 5. For the CDR3, the DNA is TGTGCCAGCAGCTCGGGACAGGGGGCTGGGAATGAGCAGTTCTTC. It specifies CASSSGQGAGNEQFF.

The V call is TRBV5-1, the J call TRBJ2-1; perhaps TRBD1 as D (5 bases). Per germline, CDR1 SGHRS and CDR2 YFSETQ. The CDR3 runs to 13 residues. V shed 0 bases and J shed 10 bases, with 11 bases lying between them. The CDR3 sequence: CASSLEGFGEQFF. CDR3 nucleotide sequence: TGCGCCAGCAGCTTGGAGGGGTTCGGCGAGCAGTTCTTC.

The chain's CDR3 is CASSPGQRLGNQPQHF. CDR3 nucleotides: TGTGCCAGCAGCCCGGGACAGCGCCTCGGGAATCAGCCCCAGCATTTT. This chain links TRBV6-2 or TRBV6-3 with TRBJ1-5; 7 nucleotides agree with TRBD1. With 6 bases clipped from V and 4 bases from J, the junction kept 12 bases outside the gene matches. This CDR3 comprises 16 residues. Germline CDR1 MNHEY, CDR2 SVGEGT.

This clone was observed a single time. DNA for the CDR3: TGCGCCAGCAGCTTGACCGGACAGCGGTCCCACGAGCAGTACTTC. Translation: CASSLTGQRSHEQYF. This chain joins TRBV5-1 and TRBJ2-7, with a weak D call TRBD1 (6 bases). Trimming pared 1 base from V and 5 bases from J, leaving 16 bases between. Germline CDR1 and CDR2: SGHRS and YFSETQ. This CDR3 is built from 15 residues.

This chain uses TRBV5-1 with TRBJ2-1; weak D call: TRBD2 (6 bases). The CDR3 extends over 16 amino acids. V was clipped by 0 bases and J by 0 bases, with 10 bases between them. Looked up from germline, CDR1 is SGHRS and CDR2 is YFSETQ. The CDR3 loop is CASSLAGLNSYNEQFF. The CDR3, as DNA: TGCGCCAGCAGCTTGGCTGGACTAAACTCCTACAATGAGCAGTTCTTC.

This chain links TRBV11-2 with TRBJ1-2; TRBD1 is a possible D gene (5 bases). Germline CDR1 is SGHAT and CDR2 is FQNNGV. The CDR3 totals 17 residues. Trimming took off 0 bases at V and 4 bases at J, with 18 bases between the two ends. Here the CDR3 DNA reads TGTGCCAGCAGCTTAGAGGGGGGGAGAGGCGTTATCTATGGCTACACCTTC. The encoded protein is CASSLEGGRGVIYGYTF.

The rearrangement uses TRBV4-1 and TRBJ1-6; 8 nucleotides line up with TRBD1. Germline V gene data show CDR1 as MGHRA and CDR2 as YSYEKL. The CDR3 has 14 residues. The junction had 3 bases not matched to a gene; V was cut back by 4 bases and J by 7 bases. The CDR3 bases are TGCGCCAGCAGCCCCAACAGGGGGAATTCACCCCTCCACTTT. Translating it yields CASSPNRGNSPLHF.

This chain links TRBV9 with TRBJ1-1; D remains unclear. V lost 0 bases and J lost 6, with 15 bases in between. CDR3 length: 15 amino acids. Germline V CDR1 and CDR2: SGDLS, YYNGEE. CDR3 amino acids: CASSVVSGRDAEAFF. CDR3 DNA sequence: TGTGCCAGCAGCGTAGTTTCGGGGAGAGACGCTGAAGCTTTCTTT.

The chain combines TRBV29-1 with TRBJ2-3, with 14 bases identical to TRBD2. CDR1 is SQVTM and CDR2 is ANQGSEA in the germline V gene. This CDR3 contains 16 residues. The CDR3 bases are TGCAGTGAGACTAGCGGGAGGGCCCTCGGCACAGATACGCAGTATTTT. Its translation is CSETSGRALGTDTQYF.

This chain joins TRBV5-5 and TRBJ1-2, with a tentative D call TRBD1 (6 bases). This CDR3 contains 15 residues. V lost 3 bases and J 2 bases, leaving 14 bases between the germline ends. In germline, CDR1 is SGHKS, CDR2 YYEKEE (reference sequence). CDR3 loop: CASSSAGTNNYGYTF. The CDR3, as DNA: TGTGCCAGCAGCTCGGCTGGGACAAACAACTATGGCTACACCTTC.

This chain connects TRBV20-1 to TRBJ2-7; tentatively, D is TRBD2 (5 bases). V was cut by 6 bases and J by 3 bases, with 9 bases left in between. CDR1 and CDR2 (germline): DFQATT, SNEGSKA (reference sequence). The CDR3 sequence is 11 residues long. CDR3 sequence (DNA): TGCAGTGCCTCCGGGGACTACGAGCAGTACTTC. Protein: CSASGDYEQYF.

The V and J genes are TRBV11-2 and TRBJ1-1; D might be TRBD1 (5 bases). The germline V and J ends were trimmed by 4 bases and 1 base, with 10 bases remaining between them. This CDR3 contains 14 residues. In germline, CDR1 is SGHAT, CDR2 FQNNGV. The CDR3 protein is CASSWVTANTEAFF. CDR3 nucleotide sequence: TGTGCCAGCAGCTGGGTGACAGCGAACACTGAAGCTTTCTTT.

The gene calls are TRBV5-5 and TRBJ2-5; 7 bases align to TRBD1. The CDR3 runs 15 residues. Germline V CDR1 and CDR2: SGHKS, YYEKEE (reference sequence). V dropped 4 bases and J dropped 1; count of bases not matched to a gene: 7. CDR3 amino acids: CASSQHRGPQETQYF. CDR3 bases: TGTGCCAGCAGCCAGCACAGGGGACCCCAAGAGACCCAGTACTTC.